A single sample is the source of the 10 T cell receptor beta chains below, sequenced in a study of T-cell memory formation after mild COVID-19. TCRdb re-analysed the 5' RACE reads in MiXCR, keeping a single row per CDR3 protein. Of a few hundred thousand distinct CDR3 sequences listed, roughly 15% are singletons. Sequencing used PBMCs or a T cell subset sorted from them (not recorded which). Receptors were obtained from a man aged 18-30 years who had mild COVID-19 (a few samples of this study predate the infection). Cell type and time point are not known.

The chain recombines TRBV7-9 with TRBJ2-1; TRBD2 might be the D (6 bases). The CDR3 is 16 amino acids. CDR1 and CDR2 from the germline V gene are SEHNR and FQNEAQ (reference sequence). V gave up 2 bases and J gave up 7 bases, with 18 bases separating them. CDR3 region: CASSLFGGTAPNEQFF. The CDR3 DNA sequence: TGTGCCAGCAGCTTATTTGGCGGGACGGCTCCAAATGAGCAGTTCTTC.

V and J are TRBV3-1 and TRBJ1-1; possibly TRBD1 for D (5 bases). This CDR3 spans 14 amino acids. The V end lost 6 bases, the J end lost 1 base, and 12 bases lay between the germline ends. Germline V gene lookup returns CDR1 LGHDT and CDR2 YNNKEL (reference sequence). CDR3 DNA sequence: TGTGCCAGCAGACCGAACGACAGGAACACTGAAGCTTTCTTT. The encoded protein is CASRPNDRNTEAFF. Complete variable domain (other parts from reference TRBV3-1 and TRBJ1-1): DTAVSQTPKYLVTQMGNDKSIKCEQNLGHDTMYWYKQDSKKFLKIMFSYNNKELIINETVPNRFSPKSPDKAHLNLHINSLELGDSAVYFCASRPNDRNTEAFFGQGTRLTVV.

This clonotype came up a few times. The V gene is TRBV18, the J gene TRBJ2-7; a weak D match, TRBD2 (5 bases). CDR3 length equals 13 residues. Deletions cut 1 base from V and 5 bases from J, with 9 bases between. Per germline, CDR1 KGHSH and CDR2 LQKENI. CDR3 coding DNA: TGTGCCAGCTCACCACTAAGGGAGAACGAGCAGTACTTC. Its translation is CASSPLRENEQYF.

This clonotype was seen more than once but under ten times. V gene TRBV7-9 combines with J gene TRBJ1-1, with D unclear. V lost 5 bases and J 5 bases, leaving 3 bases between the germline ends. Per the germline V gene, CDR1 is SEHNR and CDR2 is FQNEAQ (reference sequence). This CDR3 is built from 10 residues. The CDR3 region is CASSHTEAFF. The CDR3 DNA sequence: TGTGCCAGCAGCCATACTGAAGCTTTCTTT.

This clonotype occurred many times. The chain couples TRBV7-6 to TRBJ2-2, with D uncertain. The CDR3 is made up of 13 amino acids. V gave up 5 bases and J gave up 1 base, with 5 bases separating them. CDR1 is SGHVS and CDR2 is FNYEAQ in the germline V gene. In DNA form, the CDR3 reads TGTGCCAGCAGCGTAGGGAACACCGGGGAGCTGTTTTTT. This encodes CASSVGNTGELFF.

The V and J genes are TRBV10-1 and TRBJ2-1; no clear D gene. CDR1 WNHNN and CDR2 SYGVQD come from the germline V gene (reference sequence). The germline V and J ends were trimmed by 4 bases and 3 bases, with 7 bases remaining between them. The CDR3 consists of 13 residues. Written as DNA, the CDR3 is TGCGCCAGCAGTGCCCGGGTCTACAATGAGCAGTTCTTC. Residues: CASSARVYNEQFF.

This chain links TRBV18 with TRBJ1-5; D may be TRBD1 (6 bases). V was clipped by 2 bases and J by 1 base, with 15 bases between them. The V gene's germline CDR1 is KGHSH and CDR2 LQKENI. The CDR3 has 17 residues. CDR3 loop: CASSPDKGGISNQPQHF. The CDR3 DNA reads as TGTGCCAGCTCACCAGATAAGGGGGGAATCAGCAATCAGCCCCAGCATTTT.

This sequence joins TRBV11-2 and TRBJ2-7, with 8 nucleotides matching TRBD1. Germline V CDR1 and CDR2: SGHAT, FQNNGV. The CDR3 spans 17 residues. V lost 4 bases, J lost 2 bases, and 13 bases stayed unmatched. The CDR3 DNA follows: TGTGCCAGCAGCTCTAATAGGACAGGGATTATTACCTACGAGCAGTACGTC. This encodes CASSSNRTGIITYEQYV.

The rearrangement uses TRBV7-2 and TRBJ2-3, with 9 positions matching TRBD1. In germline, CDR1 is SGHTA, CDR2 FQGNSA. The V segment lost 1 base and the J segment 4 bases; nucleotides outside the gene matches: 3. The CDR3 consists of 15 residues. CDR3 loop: CASSLGGQGADTQYF. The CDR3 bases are TGTGCCAGCAGCTTAGGGGGACAGGGTGCAGATACGCAGTATTTT.

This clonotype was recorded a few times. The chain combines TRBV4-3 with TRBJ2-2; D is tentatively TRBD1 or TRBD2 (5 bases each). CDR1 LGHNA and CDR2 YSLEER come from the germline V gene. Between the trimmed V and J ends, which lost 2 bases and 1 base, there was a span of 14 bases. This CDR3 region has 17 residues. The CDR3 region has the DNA TGCGCCAGCAGCCAAAACCGGGACGGACAGAACACCGGGGAGCTGTTTTTT. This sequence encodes CASSQNRDGQNTGELFF.